The present entry profiles one T cell receptor beta chain with its context. The CDR3 is 17 residues long. J lost 4 bases, V lost 3 bases, and 11 bases had no gene match. The germline V gene encodes CDR1 KGHSH and CDR2 LQKENI. The data were obtained in a study of blood T cell repertoires in COVID-19. As for the study in general: The United States, Italy and Spain supplied acute and convalescent COVID-19 samples. From T cells, B-cell-depleted T cells, or PBMCs came the material, which was cDNA or gDNA.

Produced via immunoSEQ multiplex PCR; TCRdb's table is partial and in-frame only. The sample has tens of thousands of clones, approximately 85% seen once; the top ten hold 12%. The receptor's source is a human donor in a cohort sampled during active COVID-19. Sequences were obtained from peripheral blood. V gene TRBV18 combines with J gene TRBJ1-1, with 10 bases matching TRBD1. CDR3 nucleotide sequence: TGTGCCAGCTCACCGGGGACAGGGGCGTCCGGAGGCACTGAAGCTTTCTTT. This gives the protein CASSPGTGASGGTEAFF. Based on the CDR3 plus reference TRBV18 and TRBJ1-1, the full variable domain is NAGVMQNPRHLVRRRGQEARLRCSPMKGHSHVYWYRQLPEEGLKFMVYLQKENIIDESGMPKERFSAEFPKEGPSILRIQQVVRGDSAAYFCASSPGTGASGGTEAFFGQGTRLTVV.